This T cell receptor (beta chain) was sequenced for a study of blood T cell repertoires in COVID-19. Across the study: The samples span acute and convalescent COVID-19 from the United States, Italy and Spain. T cells, B-cell-depleted T cells, or PBMCs supplied cDNA or gDNA.

This clone was counted a few times. As originally analysed: Amplification of reference gene primers provided the estimated nucleated cell counts. The assay was immunoSEQ multiplex PCR, and TCRdb's table has in-frame clones only and misses some. That table supplies the V and J calls and clone size; D and trimming were determined from the DNA. The sample has roughly 190,000 clones, around 82% seen once. Participants spanned ages about 18 to 90 years and resided in 24 US areas. The source material was PBMCs or T cells enriched from blood (not recorded which). This clonotype was obtained from a man in his forties who had recovered from COVID-19.

In nucleotides, the CDR3 is TGTGCCACCCGACCGACCCTCGGGACAGAGCACCGGGAGCTGTTTTTT. Protein: CATRPTLGTEHRELFF. This chain uses TRBV28 with TRBJ2-2; TRBD1 matches at 7 bases. Germline CDR1 is MDHEN and CDR2 is SYDVKM. V was pared by 10 bases and J by 9 bases, with 20 bases of the junction left unmatched. The CDR3 covers 16 residues.